Listed here is a single T cell receptor (beta chain). The CDR3 runs 14 residues. The germline V and J ends were trimmed by 1 base and 0 bases, with 4 bases remaining between them. Germline lookup yields CDR1 SGHTA and CDR2 FQGNSA. The source of the sample is a study of tumor-infiltrating lymphocytes in oesophageal squamous cell carcinoma. TCRdb passed the PCR reads through MiXCR, listing each CDR3 protein once. This table has 18,000 or so distinct CDR3 sequences, approximately 40% appearing once. This chain connects TRBV7-2 to TRBJ2-1; D call uncertain. The sequenced sample consisted of normal esophageal tissue next to the tumor. The clonotype comes from a male donor with esophageal squamous cell carcinoma. The chain's CDR3 is CASSLVSSYNEQFF. Written as DNA, the CDR3 is TGTGCCAGCAGCTTAGTGAGCTCCTACAATGAGCAGTTCTTC.